These T cell receptor beta chains were read from a single sample in a study of blood T cell repertoires in COVID-19. The protocol was immunoSEQ multiplex PCR, while the TCRdb copy is restricted to in-frame clones and leaves out a portion. This sample has approximately 350,000 clones, with around 88% found just once. The sample comprised peripheral blood. These receptors came from an older woman with COVID-19, enrolled during active disease. Each CDR3 is given with its conserved first and last residue. D genes are given only for firm matches. Size is omitted from some rows. Given values are once, few, many or a class for expanded clones.

V gene	D gene	J gene	clone size	CDR3 DNA	CDR3 protein
TRBV7-6	NA	TRBJ2-3	NA	TGTGCCAGCAGCTTCCGAGCGCGGAGCACAGATACGCAGTATTTT	CASSFRARSTDTQYF
TRBV2	NA	TRBJ2-7	few	TGTGCCAGCAGTGTTATCCAGGGCGCCTACGAGCAGTACTTC	CASSVIQGAYEQYF
TRBV9	TRBD2	TRBJ2-7	NA	TGTGCCAGCAGCGCCGCGGGGGGGAGCTCCTACGAGCAGTACTTC	CASSAAGGSSYEQYF
TRBV9	NA	TRBJ1-2	few	TGTGCCAGCAGCGTAGACGCAGGGAACTATGGCTACACCTTC	CASSVDAGNYGYTF
TRBV5-4	NA	TRBJ1-2	NA	TGTGCCAGCAGCTTGCAACATAACTATGGCTACACCTTC	CASSLQHNYGYTF
TRBV24-1	TRBD1	TRBJ2-3	NA	TGTGCCACCAGTGATACGACAGGGGGCCCAGATACGCAGTATTTT	CATSDTTGGPDTQYF
TRBV6-5	TRBD2	TRBJ2-1	NA	TGTGCCAGCAGTTACTCAAGCGGGGGGCCTTACAATGAGCAGTTCTTC	CASSYSSGGPYNEQFF
TRBV7-2	TRBD1	TRBJ2-2	NA	TGTGCCAGCAGCTTTATGGTTTGGGACAGACACACCGGGGAGCTGTTTTTT	CASSFMVWDRHTGELFF
TRBV9	TRBD1	TRBJ1-2	NA	TGTGCCAGCAGCGCGTTGGACAGGGGGCGAGATGGCTACACCTTC	CASSALDRGRDGYTF
TRBV7-6	TRBD2	TRBJ2-3	NA	TGTGCCAGCAGCTTAGGACTAGCGGGCGCTCCTAGCACAGATACGCAGTATTTT	CASSLGLAGAPSTDTQYF
TRBV19	TRBD1	TRBJ1-1	NA	TGTGCCAGTAGTCGGGGACAGCAGTTTGAAGCTTTCTTT	CASSRGQQFEAFF
TRBV7-2	NA	TRBJ1-2	NA	TGTGCCAGCAGCTTAAGCACCTCGGGCTATGGCTACACCTTC	CASSLSTSGYGYTF
TRBV7-9	NA	TRBJ1-1	NA	TGTGCCAGCAGCCCAGGCCAACCTGAGAGTCAAGCTTTCTTT	CASSPGQPESQAFF
TRBV20-1	NA	TRBJ2-7	NA	TGCAGTGCTAGTAGCGGACAGCTTTCCTCCTACGAGCAGTACTTC	CSASSGQLSSYEQYF
TRBV5-1	TRBD1	TRBJ1-1	NA	TGCGCCAGCAGCATAAGACAGGGGCCGGGGAGGACTGAAGCTTTCTTT	CASSIRQGPGRTEAFF
TRBV27	TRBD1	TRBJ1-2	NA	TGTGCCAGCGGCTCCTACAGGGGCAAGGGGGGCTACACCTTC	CASGSYRGKGGYTF
TRBV7-2	TRBD2	TRBJ2-3	NA	TGTGCCAGCGAAGCGGGGGGAACAGATACGCAGTATTTT	CASEAGGTDTQYF
TRBV7-2	TRBD2	TRBJ2-3	NA	TGTGCCAGCAACTCGAGATCGGGGGGAGGGTCAGATACGCAGTATTTT	CASNSRSGGGSDTQYF
TRBV7-3	NA	TRBJ1-1	NA	TGTGCCAGCAGCCCTCAGGGGAGTGACACTGAAGCTTTCTTT	CASSPQGSDTEAFF
TRBV24-1	NA	TRBJ1-2	NA	TGTGCCACCAGTGTGGTAGGGGGAAGCTATGGCTACACCTTC	CATSVVGGSYGYTF
TRBV19	TRBD2	TRBJ2-7	NA	TGTGCCAGTAGTACTTTCTACTCCGGGGGGATAGAGCAGTACTTC	CASSTFYSGGIEQYF
TRBV10-3	NA	TRBJ2-2	NA	TGTGCCATCAGGGTCACTAGTCGTTACACCGGGGAGCTGTTTTTT	CAIRVTSRYTGELFF
TRBV6-6	TRBD1	TRBJ1-1	NA	TGTGCCAGCAGTCTACAGGGGGCTACTGAAGCTTTCTTT	CASSLQGATEAFF
TRBV7-9	NA	TRBJ1-6	NA	TGTGCCAGCAGCTCGCCAGGGAATCTGAATAGGGATTCACCCCTCCACTTT	CASSSPGNLNRDSPLHF
TRBV7-9	NA	TRBJ2-5	NA	TGTGCCAGCAGCTTACGCGGCGGAAGGGGACAAGAGACCCAGTACTTC	CASSLRGGRGQETQYF
TRBV30	NA	TRBJ1-1	NA	TGTGCCTGGAGTGGGACAGTCAACACTGAAGCTTTCTTT	CAWSGTVNTEAFF